Listed here are 13 T cell receptor beta chains from one sample, sequenced in a study of shared clonotypes between healthy human individuals. Here immunoSEQ multiplex PCR was the method, and the copy in TCRdb shows in-frame clones only, minus some. The sample has about 1.5 million clones, roughly 96% seen once. Input material: naive CD4+ T cells sorted from blood. Subset meaning: CD45RA+ positively selected. The receptors were gathered from a man younger than 45 in good health.

The rearrangement joins TRBV28 to TRBJ1-2; tentative D call: TRBD1 (5 bases). The CDR3 runs to 14 residues. Germline loops: CDR1 MDHEN, CDR2 SYDVKM. V was cut by 5 bases and J by 8 bases, with 18 bases left in between. The CDR3 DNA is TGTGCCAGCAGTCCGACCAGGGCAGGTTACGGCTACACCTTC. Encoded protein: CASSPTRAGYGYTF.

The chain has TRBV7-3 and TRBJ1-5; 7 bases agree with TRBD1. CDR3 length equals 15 residues. V trimming: 3 bases; J trimming: 4 bases; junction bases outside the gene matches: 6. CDR1 is SGHTA and CDR2 is FQGTGA in the germline V gene. CDR3: CASSFRDRLNQPQHF. CDR3 coding DNA: TGTGCCAGCAGCTTTAGGGACAGACTAAATCAGCCCCAGCATTTT.

The chain joins TRBV27 to TRBJ1-5, with D uncertain. V shed 5 bases and J shed 0 bases, with 20 bases lying between them. The germline gives CDR1 MNHEY, CDR2 SMNVEV (reference sequence). CDR3 length: 18 amino acids. CDR3 amino acids: CASSPLVLGYYSNQPQHF. CDR3 in DNA: TGTGCCAGCAGTCCACTGGTTCTTGGATATTATAGCAATCAGCCCCAGCATTTT.

As for this clone: Other nucleotide sequences from this sample produce the same CDR3. The genes are TRBV5-4 and TRBJ1-5; D possibly corresponds to TRBD1 (6 bases). The CDR3 runs 14 residues. Per the germline V gene, CDR1 is SGHNT and CDR2 is YYREEE (reference sequence). V was cut by 0 bases and J by 6 bases, with 10 bases left in between. Written as DNA, the CDR3 is TGTGCCAGCAGCTTGGACAGGGCGACTCAGCCCCAGCATTTT. Translating it yields CASSLDRATQPQHF. Filled out from reference TRBV5-4 and TRBJ1-5, the complete variable domain reads ETGVTQSPTHLIKTRGQQVTLRCSSQSGHNTVSWYQQALGQGPQFIFQYYREEENGRGNFPPRFSGLQFPNYSSELNVNALELDDSALYLCASSLDRATQPQHFGDGTRLSIL.

This chain links TRBV2 with TRBJ1-1; no firm D call. CDR3 size: 13 residues. The V gene lost 5 bases and the J gene lost 3 bases, with 10 bases spanning the gap. Germline V gives CDR1 SNHLY, CDR2 FYNNEI. In DNA, the CDR3 is TGTGCCAGCAGTTTAGACGGGTACACTGAAGCTTTCTTT. Encoded protein: CASSLDGYTEAFF.

The gene calls are TRBV28 and TRBJ2-2; D ambiguous. The germline V and J ends were trimmed by 5 bases and 4 bases, with 2 bases remaining between them. Germline CDR1 is MDHEN and CDR2 is SYDVKM. CDR3 length equals 11 residues. CDR3 amino acids: CASSVTGELFF. CDR3 DNA sequence: TGTGCCAGCAGTGTCACCGGGGAGCTGTTTTTT. Based on the CDR3 plus reference TRBV28 and TRBJ2-2, the full variable domain is DVKVTQSSRYLVKRTGEKVFLECVQDMDHENMFWYRQDPGLGLRLIYFSYDVKMKEKGDIPEGYSVSREKKERFSLILESASTNQTSMYLCASSVTGELFFGEGSRLTVL.

This chain joins TRBV7-2 and TRBJ2-3, with D perhaps assigned TRBD1 or TRBD2 (5 bases each). The CDR3 runs to 14 residues. CDR1 and CDR2 (germline): SGHTA, FQGNSA. Trimming removed 8 bases at V and 2 bases at J, with 14 bases between. This CDR3 is CASLLGPYTDTQYF. The CDR3, as DNA: TGTGCCAGCCTCCTGGGACCATACACAGATACGCAGTATTTT. The full variable domain, with the rest looked up from reference TRBV7-2 and TRBJ2-3, is GAGVSQSPSNKVTEKGKDVELRCDPISGHTALYWYRQSLGQGLEFLIYFQGNSAPDKSGLPSDRFSAERTGGSVSTLTIQRTQQEDSAVYLCASLLGPYTDTQYFGPGTRLTVL.

CDR3 DNA sequence: TGTGCCAGCTCACCTTGGGAGGAAAGCTCTGGGGCCAACGTCCTGACTTTC. Its protein is CASSPWEESSGANVLTF. This chain links TRBV18 with TRBJ2-6; D may be TRBD2 (6 bases). The CDR3 consists of 17 residues. Germline CDR1 KGHSH, CDR2 LQKENI. Trimming left V 3 bases short and J 0 bases short, with 12 bases between. Full variable domain (missing parts from reference TRBV18 and TRBJ2-6): NAGVMQNPRHLVRRRGQEARLRCSPMKGHSHVYWYRQLPEEGLKFMVYLQKENIIDESGMPKERFSAEFPKEGPSILRIQQVVRGDSAAYFCASSPWEESSGANVLTFGAGSRLTVL.

V is TRBV6-1 and J is TRBJ2-3; D remains unclear. Germline assignment: CDR1 MNHNS and CDR2 SASEGT. V was clipped by 7 bases and J by 4 bases, with 9 bases between them. The CDR3 is 12 amino acids. The CDR3 protein is CASKGYPDTQYF. In DNA form, the CDR3 reads TGTGCCAGCAAGGGTTACCCAGATACGCAGTATTTT.

The V call is TRBV6-1, the J call TRBJ2-7; 7 positions agree with TRBD1. V was pared by 4 bases and J by 2 bases, with 11 bases of the junction left unmatched. Germline CDR1 MNHNS, CDR2 SASEGT. The CDR3 extends over 16 amino acids. The CDR3 loop reads CASSALAGDSTYEQYF. CDR3 coding DNA: TGTGCCAGCAGTGCGCTGGCCGGGGACAGCACCTACGAGCAGTACTTC.

The rearrangement joins TRBV19 to TRBJ2-3; D perhaps matches TRBD1 (6 bases). From germline, CDR1 is LNHDA and CDR2 SQIVND (reference sequence). The V and J ends lost 6 bases and 7 bases respectively, with 17 bases between them. The CDR3 runs to 14 residues. Here the CDR3 reads CASSRTEHMNTQYF. CDR3 nucleotide sequence: TGTGCCAGTAGCCGGACAGAGCATATGAATACGCAGTATTTT. Supplemented by reference TRBV19 and TRBJ2-3, the full variable domain reads DGGITQSPKYLFRKEGQNVTLSCEQNLNHDAMYWYRQDPGQGLRLIYYSQIVNDFQKGDIAEGYSVSREKKESFPLTVTSAQKNPTAFYLCASSRTEHMNTQYFGPGTRLTVL.

The chain is built from TRBV18 and TRBJ1-1; TRBD1 might be the D (5 bases). The CDR3 is 17 residues long. V lost 2 bases and J lost 0, with 16 bases in between. CDR1 and CDR2 from the germline V gene are KGHSH and LQKENI. DNA for the CDR3: TGTGCCAGCTCACCAAATCAACCGGGACGGATGAACACTGAAGCTTTCTTT. This encodes CASSPNQPGRMNTEAFF. Full variable domain (remainder filled in from reference TRBV18 and TRBJ1-1): NAGVMQNPRHLVRRRGQEARLRCSPMKGHSHVYWYRQLPEEGLKFMVYLQKENIIDESGMPKERFSAEFPKEGPSILRIQQVVRGDSAAYFCASSPNQPGRMNTEAFFGQGTRLTVV.

This clone has only one observation. The rearrangement joins TRBV28 to TRBJ2-2; 7 positions match TRBD1. V lost 6 bases to trimming and J lost 9 bases; unmatched junction nucleotides: 10. The CDR3 loop spans 14 amino acids. The germline V gene encodes CDR1 MDHEN and CDR2 SYDVKM. CDR3 protein: CASRVTGEFRELFF. The CDR3 DNA reads as TGTGCCAGCAGGGTTACAGGGGAGTTCAGGGAGCTGTTTTTT. The entire variable domain, with the rest obtained from reference TRBV28 and TRBJ2-2, is as follows: DVKVTQSSRYLVKRTGEKVFLECVQDMDHENMFWYRQDPGLGLRLIYFSYDVKMKEKGDIPEGYSVSREKKERFSLILESASTNQTSMYLCASRVTGEFRELFFGEGSRLTVL.